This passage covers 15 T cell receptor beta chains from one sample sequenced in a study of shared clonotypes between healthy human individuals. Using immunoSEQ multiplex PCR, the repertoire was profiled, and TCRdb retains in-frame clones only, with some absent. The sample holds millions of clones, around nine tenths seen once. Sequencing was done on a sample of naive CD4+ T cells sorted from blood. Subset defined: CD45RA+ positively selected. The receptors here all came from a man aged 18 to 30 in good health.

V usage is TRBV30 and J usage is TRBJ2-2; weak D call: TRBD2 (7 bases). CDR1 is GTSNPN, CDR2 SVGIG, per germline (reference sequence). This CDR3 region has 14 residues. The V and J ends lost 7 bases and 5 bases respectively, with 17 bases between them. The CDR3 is CAYLRRGPTGELFF. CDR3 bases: TGTGCCTACCTAAGGCGGGGGCCGACCGGGGAGCTGTTTTTT. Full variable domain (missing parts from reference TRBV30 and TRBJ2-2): SQTIHQWPATLVQPVGSPLSLECTVEGTSNPNLYWYRQAAGRGLQLLFYSVGIGQISSEVPQNLSASRPQDRQFILSSKKLLLSDSGFYLCAYLRRGPTGELFFGEGSRLTVL.

CDR3 in DNA: TGCGCCAGCAGCCACTCTAGCGGGTCACGAGATACGCAGTATTTT. The encoded protein is CASSHSSGSRDTQYF. V is TRBV4-1 and J is TRBJ2-3, with TRBD2 identical over 8 bases. Germline V gives CDR1 MGHRA, CDR2 YSYEKL. Trimming removed 3 bases from V and 5 bases from J; junction bases left unmatched: 7. There are 15 residues in the CDR3.

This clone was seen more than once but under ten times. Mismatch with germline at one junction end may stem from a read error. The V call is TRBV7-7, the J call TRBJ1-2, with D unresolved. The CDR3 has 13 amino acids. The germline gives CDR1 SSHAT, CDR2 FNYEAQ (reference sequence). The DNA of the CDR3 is TGTGCTAGCAGCGGGGAGCGGGGAGAAGGCTACACCTTC. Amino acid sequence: CASSGERGEGYTF.

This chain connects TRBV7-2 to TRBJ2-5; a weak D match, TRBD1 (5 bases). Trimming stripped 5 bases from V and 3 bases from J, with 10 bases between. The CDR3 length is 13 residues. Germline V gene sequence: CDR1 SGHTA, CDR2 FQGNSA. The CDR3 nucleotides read TGTGCCAGCAGCCCAGGGTCCAAAGAGACCCAGTACTTC. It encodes CASSPGSKETQYF.

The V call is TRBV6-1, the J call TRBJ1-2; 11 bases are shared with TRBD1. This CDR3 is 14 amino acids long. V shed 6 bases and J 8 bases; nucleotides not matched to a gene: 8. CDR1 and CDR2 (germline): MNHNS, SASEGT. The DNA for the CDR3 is TGTGCCAGCAGCGACCGGGACAGGGGGAACGGCTACACCTTC. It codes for CASSDRDRGNGYTF.

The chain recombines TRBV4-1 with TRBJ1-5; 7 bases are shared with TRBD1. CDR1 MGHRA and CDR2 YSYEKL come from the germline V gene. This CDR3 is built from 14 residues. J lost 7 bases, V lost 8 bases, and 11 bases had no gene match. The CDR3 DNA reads TGCGCCAGCGCCGCAGGGGGAACTCCACAGCCCCAGCATTTT. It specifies CASAAGGTPQPQHF.

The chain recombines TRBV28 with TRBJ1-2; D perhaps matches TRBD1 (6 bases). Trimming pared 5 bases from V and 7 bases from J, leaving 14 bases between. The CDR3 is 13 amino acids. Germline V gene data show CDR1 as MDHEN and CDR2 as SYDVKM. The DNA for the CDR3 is TGTGCCAGCAGTCCCCCAGGGGTGAGTGGCTACACCTTC. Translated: CASSPPGVSGYTF.

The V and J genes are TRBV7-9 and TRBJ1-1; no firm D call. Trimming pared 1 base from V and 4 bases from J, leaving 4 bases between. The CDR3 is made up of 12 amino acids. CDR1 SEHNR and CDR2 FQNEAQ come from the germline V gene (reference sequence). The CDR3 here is CASSLVLTEAFF. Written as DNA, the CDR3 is TGTGCCAGCAGCTTAGTTCTCACTGAAGCTTTCTTT.

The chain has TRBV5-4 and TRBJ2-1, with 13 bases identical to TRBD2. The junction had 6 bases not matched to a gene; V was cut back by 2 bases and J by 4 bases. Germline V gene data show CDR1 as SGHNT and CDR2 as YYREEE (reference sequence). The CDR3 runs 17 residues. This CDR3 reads CASSLRTSGRAYNEQFF. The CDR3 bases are TGTGCCAGCAGCTTACGGACTAGCGGGAGAGCTTACAATGAGCAGTTCTTC.

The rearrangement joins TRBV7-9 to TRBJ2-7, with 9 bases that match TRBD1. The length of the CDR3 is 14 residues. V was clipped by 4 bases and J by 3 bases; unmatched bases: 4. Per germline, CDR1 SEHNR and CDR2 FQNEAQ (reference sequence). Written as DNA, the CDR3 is TGTGCCAGCAGCTCACAGGGGGCTGACTACGAGCAGTACTTC. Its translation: CASSSQGADYEQYF.

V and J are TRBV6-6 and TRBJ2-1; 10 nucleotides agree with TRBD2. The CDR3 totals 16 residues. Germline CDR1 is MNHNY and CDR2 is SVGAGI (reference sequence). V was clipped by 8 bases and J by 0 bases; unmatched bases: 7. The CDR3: CASQAGGPVSYNEQFF. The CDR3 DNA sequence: TGTGCCAGCCAAGCGGGAGGGCCAGTCTCCTACAATGAGCAGTTCTTC.

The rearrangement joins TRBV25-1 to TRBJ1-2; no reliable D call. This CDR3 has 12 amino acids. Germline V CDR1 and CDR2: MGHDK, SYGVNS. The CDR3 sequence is CASYSEKYGYTF. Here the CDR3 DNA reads TGTGCTTCTTACTCCGAAAAATATGGCTACACCTTC.

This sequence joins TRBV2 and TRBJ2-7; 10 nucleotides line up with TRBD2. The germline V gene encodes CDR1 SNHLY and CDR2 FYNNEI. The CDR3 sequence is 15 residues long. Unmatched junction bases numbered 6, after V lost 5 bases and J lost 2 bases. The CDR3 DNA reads TGTGCCAGCAGTTCCACTAGCGGGATGACCTACGAGCAGTACTTC. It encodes CASSSTSGMTYEQYF.

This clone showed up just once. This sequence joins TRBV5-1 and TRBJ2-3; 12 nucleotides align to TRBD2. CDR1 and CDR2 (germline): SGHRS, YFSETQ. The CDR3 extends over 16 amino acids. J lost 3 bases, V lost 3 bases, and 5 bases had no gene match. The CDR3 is CASSSGGLAGTDTQYF. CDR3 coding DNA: TGCGCCAGCAGCTCGGGAGGACTAGCGGGGACAGATACGCAGTATTTT.

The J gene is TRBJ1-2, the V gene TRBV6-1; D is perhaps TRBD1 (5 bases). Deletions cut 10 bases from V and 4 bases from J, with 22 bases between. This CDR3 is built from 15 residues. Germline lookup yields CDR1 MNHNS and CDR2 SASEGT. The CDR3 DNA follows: TGTGCCACGGGGAGAGGGGCTGGGACCTCCTATGGCTACACCTTC. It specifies CATGRGAGTSYGYTF.